This T cell receptor beta chain was sequenced in a study of control samples from healthy donors and cancer patients. Only in-frame clones appear in the TCRdb table, and some are missing; sequencing was by immunoSEQ multiplex PCR. The data contain more than 45,000 clones, around 90% of them singletons. The receptor's source is a man aged 25-40 years with colorectal cancer. Sample: PBMCs.

The CDR3 bases are TGTGCCAGCAGCGTCGCCGGGACAGGGGTGGACAATGAGCAGTTCTTC. Translating gives CASSVAGTGVDNEQFF. V is TRBV7-9 and J is TRBJ2-1; the match to TRBD1 covers 10 bases. V was clipped by 5 bases and J by 5 bases; unmatched bases: 9. The CDR3 has 16 amino acids. Per germline, CDR1 SEHNR and CDR2 FQNEAQ (reference sequence).